The 10 T cell receptor beta chains listed next were all sequenced from one sample in a study of T cell responses to AZD1222 COVID-19 vaccine. Produced via immunoSEQ multiplex PCR; TCRdb's table is partial and in-frame only. The sample lists about 100,000 clones, 86% occurring once. Here the sequenced sample was peripheral blood, taken 28 days after the second dose of the MenACWY control vaccine. These receptors all come from an adult who received the MenACWY meningococcal vaccine as a control.

This chain uses TRBV20-1 with TRBJ1-1; D unclear. The V gene lost 7 bases and the J gene lost 6 bases, with 9 bases spanning the gap. The CDR3 sequence is 10 residues long. Germline-derived CDR1 and CDR2 are DFQATT and SNEGSKA (reference sequence). DNA of the CDR3: TGCAGTGAAATCCGGGCTGAAGCTTTCTTT. Protein sequence: CSEIRAEAFF.

The chain carries TRBV19 and TRBJ1-5; tentative D call: TRBD1 (5 bases). The V gene lost 2 bases and the J gene lost 0 bases, with 11 bases spanning the gap. The CDR3 consists of 16 residues. Per germline, CDR1 LNHDA and CDR2 SQIVND (reference sequence). The chain's CDR3 is CASSITGTYSNQPQHF. In DNA, the CDR3 is TGTGCCAGTAGTATAACAGGAACCTATAGCAATCAGCCCCAGCATTTT. The full variable domain, in which reference TRBV19 and TRBJ1-5 provide the parts outside the CDR3, is DGGITQSPKYLFRKEGQNVTLSCEQNLNHDAMYWYRQDPGQGLRLIYYSQIVNDFQKGDIAEGYSVSREKKESFPLTVTSAQKNPTAFYLCASSITGTYSNQPQHFGDGTRLSIL.

V gene TRBV11-3 combines with J gene TRBJ2-2; 11 bases are shared with TRBD2. The length of the CDR3 is 16 residues. CDR1 and CDR2 from the germline V gene are SGHNT and YENEEA. V lost 6 bases, J lost 0 bases, and 3 bases stayed unmatched. The CDR3 here is CASRYSGGANTGELFF. CDR3 DNA: TGTGCCAGCAGATATAGCGGGGGGGCGAACACCGGGGAGCTGTTTTTT.

The J gene is TRBJ2-5, the V gene TRBV19, with no clear D. Trimming pared 8 bases from V and 2 bases from J, leaving 12 bases between. This CDR3 contains 13 residues. Germline-derived CDR1 and CDR2 are LNHDA and SQIVND (reference sequence). The CDR3 nucleotides are TGTGCCAGTTCGAACAGTAAACAAGAGACCCAGTACTTC. Translated, it gives CASSNSKQETQYF.

The genes are TRBV5-5 and TRBJ2-7, with 10 bases that match TRBD1. The CDR3 is 18 residues long. With V trimmed by 5 bases and J by 4 bases, 18 bases remained unmatched. Germline CDR1 and CDR2: SGHKS and YYEKEE (reference sequence). Here the CDR3 DNA reads TGTGCCAGCAGTCTAGCTTGGGGAGGGACAGGGGATGAGTACGAGCAGTACTTC. Translated: CASSLAWGGTGDEYEQYF.

The CDR3 region is CASSLERVYEQYF. The CDR3, as DNA: TGTGCCAGCAGCTTAGAGAGGGTCTACGAGCAGTACTTC. This sequence joins TRBV7-2 and TRBJ2-7; tentatively, D is TRBD2 (5 bases). Germline CDR1 is SGHTA and CDR2 is FQGNSA. The length of the CDR3 is 13 residues. The V gene lost 1 base and the J gene lost 3 bases, with 7 bases spanning the gap. The variable domain in full, completed from reference TRBV7-2 and TRBJ2-7, reads GAGVSQSPSNKVTEKGKDVELRCDPISGHTALYWYRQSLGQGLEFLIYFQGNSAPDKSGLPSDRFSAERTGGSVSTLTIQRTQQEDSAVYLCASSLERVYEQYFGPGTRLTVT.

Comment on this clone: One junction end does not reproduce the germline sequence, and a read error may be involved. This chain links TRBV6-1 with TRBJ2-3; D unclear. The CDR3 consists of 14 residues. CDR1 is MNHNS and CDR2 is SASEGT in the germline V gene. The CDR3 DNA reads TGTGCCAGCAGCGAAGTACAGAGCACAGATACGCAGTATTTT. As protein: CASSEVQSTDTQYF.

The genes are TRBV11-2 and TRBJ2-1; 8 positions match TRBD2. In germline, CDR1 is SGHAT, CDR2 FQNNGV. The J segment lost 2 bases and the V segment lost 1 base, leaving 7 bases of the junction unmatched. The CDR3 length is 17 residues. The CDR3 DNA reads as TGTGCCAGCAGCTTAGGTAGTCTAGCGGGCGCCTACAATGAGCAGTTCTTC. Translated, it gives CASSLGSLAGAYNEQFF.

The genes are TRBV19 and TRBJ1-5; D unresolved. Germline V gene sequence: CDR1 LNHDA, CDR2 SQIVND (reference sequence). V dropped 5 bases and J dropped 1 base, with 15 bases sitting between them. This CDR3 has 16 amino acids. The CDR3 region is CASSPLFSLSNQPQHF. In nucleotides, the CDR3 is TGTGCCAGTAGTCCCCTGTTTTCCCTAAGCAATCAGCCCCAGCATTTT.

This sequence joins TRBV2 and TRBJ2-5, with TRBD1 matching 10 bases. Germline V gene lookup returns CDR1 SNHLY and CDR2 FYNNEI. J lost 5 bases, V lost 10 bases, and 13 bases had no gene match. This CDR3 is 15 amino acids long. CDR3: CATAREGQGVETQYF. Written as DNA, the CDR3 is TGTGCCACAGCACGGGAAGGACAGGGGGTCGAGACCCAGTACTTC. The whole variable domain, remainder taken from reference TRBV2 and TRBJ2-5, is EPEVTQTPSHQVTQMGQEVILRCVPISNHLYFYWYRQILGQKVEFLVSFYNNEISEKSEIFDDQFSVERPDGSNFTLKIRSTKLEDSAMYFCATAREGQGVETQYFGPGTRLLVL.